This TCR beta chain is drawn from a study of CD8+ T cells in alopecia areata. For the study at large: Tofacitinib administration to treated patients was oral, at 5 to 10 mg twice daily.

CDR3 length: 12 amino acids. Trimming shortened V by 11 bases and J by 4 bases, and 15 bases separated the two germline ends. Germline V gene data show CDR1 as MDHEN and CDR2 as SYDVKM. RNA extraction and reverse transcription yielded cDNA as sequencing template. Sequenced by immunoSEQ multiplex PCR; TCRdb stores in-frame clones only, minus some. The sample lists about 70,000 clones; 45% to 55% were seen once. The source was CD8+ T cells sorted from blood, collected at week 0. The clonotype comes from a human donor with alopecia areata. This chain connects TRBV28 to TRBJ2-7; D is perhaps TRBD1 or TRBD2 (6 bases each). CDR3 residues: CASSGGPYEQYF. CDR3 sequence (DNA): TGTGCCTCTTCCGGGGGCCCTTACGAGCAGTACTTC.